One sample yielded the 18 T cell receptor beta chains listed below, sequenced in a study of spatial heterogeneity in lung cancer. Time point reported: blood at routine non-recurrence follow-up after resection. TCRdb passed the 5' RACE reads through MiXCR, listing each CDR3 protein once. The repertoire holds about 1,200 distinct CDR3 sequences, with 25% to 30% as singletons. Specimen: PBMCs, collected at follow-up. These receptors originate from a male donor with early-stage non-small cell lung cancer.

The chain recombines TRBV5-1 with TRBJ2-7; D could derive from TRBD1 or TRBD2 (5 bases each). The V gene lost 3 bases and the J gene lost 2 bases, with 15 bases spanning the gap. Germline V gene lookup returns CDR1 SGHRS and CDR2 YFSETQ. This CDR3 spans 15 amino acids. CDR3 region: CASSSQAGGTYEQYF. Written as DNA, the CDR3 is TGCGCCAGCAGCTCCCAGGCTGGGGGTACCTACGAGCAGTACTTC.

Within the sample, this clonotype is large. The rearrangement joins TRBV5-1 to TRBJ2-5; 9 bases are a match to TRBD2. V lost 5 bases to trimming and J lost 3 bases; unmatched junction nucleotides: 8. CDR1 is SGHRS, CDR2 YFSETQ, per germline. There are 15 residues in the CDR3. The CDR3 DNA follows: TGCGCCAGCAGGAGTAGCGGGAGAGGGGAAGAGACCCAGTACTTC. The encoded protein is CASRSSGRGEETQYF.

This clonotype turned up a few times. The rearrangement links TRBV29-1 to TRBJ1-2, with D possibly TRBD1 on 5 matching bases. This CDR3 region has 12 residues. Trimming shortened V by 6 bases and J by 3 bases, and 11 bases separated the two germline ends. Germline V gives CDR1 SQVTM, CDR2 ANQGSEA. The CDR3 reads CSVVGGDYGYTF. The CDR3 DNA sequence: TGCAGCGTAGTCGGGGGAGACTATGGCTACACCTTC.

In its sample, this clonotype is large. The genes are TRBV10-3 and TRBJ2-7; TRBD2 agrees at 13 bases. V trimming: 6 bases; J trimming: 4 bases; junction bases outside the gene matches: 12. Germline values: CDR1 ENHRY, CDR2 SYGVKD. The CDR3 runs 17 residues. The CDR3 here is CAISFGLAGERGYEQYF. Written as DNA, the CDR3 is TGTGCCATCAGCTTCGGACTAGCGGGAGAGAGAGGGTACGAGCAGTACTTC.

This clonotype rates as medium-sized (0.01 to 0.1%). The chain combines TRBV20-1 with TRBJ2-7; the match to TRBD1 covers 7 bases. The CDR3 has 12 residues. V was clipped by 6 bases and J by 4 bases; unmatched bases: 6. Germline V gene data show CDR1 as DFQATT and CDR2 as SNEGSKA (reference sequence). The CDR3 DNA reads TGCAGTGCCCGGGGACAGACGTACGAGCAGTACTTC. The encoded protein is CSARGQTYEQYF.

V is TRBV7-2 and J is TRBJ2-3; tentative D call: TRBD2 (5 bases). Germline CDR1 is SGHTA and CDR2 is FQGNSA. The CDR3 has 14 residues. The V and J ends lost 5 bases and 7 bases respectively, with 16 bases between them. This chain's CDR3 is CASSTRSGDHTQYF. The CDR3 coding sequence is TGTGCCAGCAGCACTAGGTCTGGCGATCATACGCAGTATTTT. Full variable domain (missing parts from reference TRBV7-2 and TRBJ2-3): GAGVSQSPSNKVTEKGKDVELRCDPISGHTALYWYRQSLGQGLEFLIYFQGNSAPDKSGLPSDRFSAERTGGSVSTLTIQRTQQEDSAVYLCASSTRSGDHTQYFGPGTRLTVL.

In its sample, this clonotype ranks as medium-sized. The chain carries TRBV7-9 and TRBJ2-1, with unresolved D. This CDR3 spans 14 amino acids. V gave up 4 bases and J gave up 4 bases, with 11 bases separating them. Germline CDR1 and CDR2: SEHNR and FQNEAQ (reference sequence). CDR3 nucleotides: TGTGCCAGCAGCTCCCAAAGGGATTACAATGAGCAGTTCTTC. As protein: CASSSQRDYNEQFF.

In this sample, this clonotype is medium-sized. The chain has TRBV4-2 and TRBJ1-6; no reliable D call. The germline gives CDR1 LGHNA, CDR2 YNFKEQ. The length of the CDR3 is 18 residues. The germline V and J ends were trimmed by 1 base and 0 bases, with 13 bases remaining between them. CDR3 sequence: CASSQGLDGSSYNSPLHF. CDR3 nucleotide sequence: TGTGCCAGCAGCCAAGGTTTGGACGGAAGCTCCTATAATTCACCCCTCCACTTT.

Within the sample, this clonotype is medium-sized. Written as DNA, the CDR3 is TGTGCCAGCAGCTTGGGCATTTCGAACACCGGGGAGCTGTTTTTT. Protein: CASSLGISNTGELFF. V is TRBV5-6 and J is TRBJ2-2, with D unclear. Trimming removed 0 bases at V and 0 bases at J, with 6 bases between. The germline gives CDR1 SGHDT, CDR2 YYEEEE. This CDR3 has 15 amino acids. Based on the CDR3 plus reference TRBV5-6 and TRBJ2-2, the full variable domain is DAGVTQSPTHLIKTRGQQVTLRCSPKSGHDTVSWYQQALGQGPQFIFQYYEEEERQRGNFPDRFSGHQFPNYSSELNVNALLLGDSALYLCASSLGISNTGELFFGEGSRLTVL.

Sample share makes this clonotype large. J is TRBJ2-7 and V is TRBV7-2; 11 bases align to TRBD2. This CDR3 spans 17 amino acids. Germline V gives CDR1 SGHTA, CDR2 FQGNSA. J was trimmed by 2 bases and V by 1 base; bases with no gene match: 7. The CDR3 reads CASSLEVAGGGPYEQYF. The CDR3 DNA reads as TGTGCCAGCAGCTTAGAGGTAGCGGGAGGGGGACCCTACGAGCAGTACTTC.

The chain employs TRBV20-1 and TRBJ2-7, with 9 bases identical to TRBD2. With 0 bases clipped from V and 2 bases from J, the junction kept 8 bases outside the gene matches. Germline V CDR1 and CDR2: DFQATT, SNEGSKA (reference sequence). The CDR3 consists of 16 residues. The CDR3 loop is CSARDPAGGETYEQYF. CDR3 in DNA: TGCAGTGCTAGAGATCCGGCGGGAGGGGAGACCTACGAGCAGTACTTC.

The chain recombines TRBV6-2 or TRBV6-3 with TRBJ2-7; 9 positions match TRBD1. Germline values: CDR1 MNHEY, CDR2 SVGEGT. The CDR3 extends over 15 amino acids. The junction had 5 bases not matched to a gene; V was cut back by 5 bases and J by 0 bases. DNA for the CDR3: TGTGCCAGCAGTCCGGACAGGGGAATCTCCTACGAGCAGTACTTC. Translated, it gives CASSPDRGISYEQYF.

This clonotype ranks as medium-sized. The CDR3 here is CSASGGGPYSPLHF. CDR3 in DNA: TGCAGTGCTAGCGGGGGGGGCCCCTATTCACCCCTCCACTTT. The V and J genes are TRBV20-1 and TRBJ1-6; D possibly corresponds to TRBD1 (6 bases). The CDR3 length is 14 residues. Germline V lookup: CDR1 DFQATT, CDR2 SNEGSKA (reference sequence). V lost 3 bases to trimming and J lost 8 bases, with 14 bases between them.

This clonotype is labeled large. This chain connects TRBV18 to TRBJ1-1, with D hard to call. The CDR3 is 14 residues long. V dropped 3 bases and J dropped 0 bases, with 8 bases sitting between them. The V gene's germline CDR1 is KGHSH and CDR2 LQKENI. In nucleotides, the CDR3 is TGTGCCAGCTCACCTGAAACCCTGAACACTGAAGCTTTCTTT. Translated: CASSPETLNTEAFF.

In its sample, this clonotype ranks as large. V and J are TRBV2 and TRBJ2-7, with TRBD2 matching 15 bases. This CDR3 is 16 amino acids long. The V segment lost 7 bases and the J segment 3 bases; nucleotides outside the gene matches: 7. The V gene's germline CDR1 is SNHLY and CDR2 FYNNEI. CDR3 in DNA: TGTGCCAGCACCCCACGGGGACTAGCGGGAGGCTACGAGCAGTACTTC. It is translated as CASTPRGLAGGYEQYF.

As concerns this clonotype: The DNA is omitted, as the CDR3 cannot be located on it reliably, and the CDR3 follows TCRdb's listing. J is TRBJ2-7 and V is TRBV2; the D call TRBD1 from the table was never checked on the DNA. The CDR3 spans 13 residues, counting both ends. Germline values: CDR1 SNHLY, CDR2 FYNNEI. Here the CDR3 reads CASILAEGYEQYF.

This clonotype was counted only a few times. The rearrangement links TRBV12-5 to TRBJ2-7; 7 bases are a match to TRBD1. This CDR3 spans 15 amino acids. Germline V gene data show CDR1 as LGHNT and CDR2 as FRNRAP. Trimming at V came to 4 bases and at J to 4 bases, leaving 10 bases not matched to a gene. CDR3 coding DNA: TGTGCTAGTGGTTACTCCCGGGACAGTCTTTACGAGCAGTACTTC. This sequence encodes CASGYSRDSLYEQYF.

V usage is TRBV27 and J usage is TRBJ2-2, with D hard to call. V was trimmed by 8 bases and J by 2 bases, leaving 6 bases between them. This CDR3 is 12 amino acids long. Germline V gene data show CDR1 as MNHEY and CDR2 as SMNVEV (reference sequence). CDR3 nucleotides: TGTGCCAGCGGTCTTAACACCGGGGAGCTGTTTTTT. This gives the protein CASGLNTGELFF.